One and the same sample provided the 26 T cell receptor beta chains below, sequenced in a study of T cell repertoires in cytomegalovirus infection. TCRdb ran MiXCR on the reads and lists one entry per CDR3 protein. The repertoire holds approximately 500,000 distinct CDR3 sequences, with 11% as singletons. Material for sequencing was PBMCs. Source of these receptors: a human donor in good health (CMV status not recorded). Some clones in this sample may be carry-over from other donors' samples.

This clonotype was counted only a few times. J is TRBJ2-3 and V is TRBV3-1; D gene ambiguous. Germline V CDR1 and CDR2: LGHDT, YNNKEL (reference sequence). With 0 bases removed from V and 2 bases from J, the gap between germline ends came to 15 bases. The CDR3 runs to 17 residues. The CDR3 protein is CASSQDVSFYPTDTQYF. DNA of the CDR3: TGTGCCAGCAGCCAAGATGTTAGCTTCTATCCCACAGATACGCAGTATTTT.

This clonotype has ten or more counts. J is TRBJ2-2 and V is TRBV7-2, with TRBD2 identical over 10 bases. Per germline, CDR1 SGHTA and CDR2 FQGNSA. V gave up 5 bases and J gave up 5 bases; unmatched junction bases: 5. This CDR3 comprises 15 residues. The CDR3 reads CASSPRTSGTGELFF. As DNA, the CDR3 is TGTGCCAGCAGCCCCCGGACTAGCGGAACCGGGGAGCTGTTTTTT. Complete variable domain (other parts from reference TRBV7-2 and TRBJ2-2): GAGVSQSPSNKVTEKGKDVELRCDPISGHTALYWYRQSLGQGLEFLIYFQGNSAPDKSGLPSDRFSAERTGGSVSTLTIQRTQQEDSAVYLCASSPRTSGTGELFFGEGSRLTVL.

This rearrangement joins TRBV20-1 to TRBJ2-7, with 8 nucleotides matching TRBD1. V was clipped by 3 bases and J by 2 bases; unmatched bases: 6. The germline V gene has CDR1 DFQATT and CDR2 SNEGSKA (reference sequence). This CDR3 comprises 14 residues. The CDR3 loop is CSASPGQEPYEQYF. The CDR3 DNA reads as TGCAGTGCTAGCCCGGGACAGGAACCCTACGAGCAGTACTTC.

This clonotype was detected only a few times. The chain couples TRBV27 to TRBJ2-5, with a tentative D call TRBD2 (5 bases). Germline CDR1 reads MNHEY; CDR2 reads SMNVEV (reference sequence). Deletions cut 0 bases from V and 5 bases from J, with 16 bases between. This CDR3 is 16 amino acids long. CDR3 DNA: TGTGCCAGCAGTTTATCGGCCCGACCCCGAGGGGAGACCCAGTACTTC. It yields the protein CASSLSARPRGETQYF.

The chain employs TRBV18 and TRBJ1-1; 7 bases are a match to TRBD1. V gave up 3 bases and J gave up 5 bases; unmatched junction bases: 9. The germline gives CDR1 KGHSH, CDR2 LQKENI. There are 15 residues in the CDR3. The CDR3 coding sequence is TGTGCCAGCTCACCCAAGGGGCCAGGGGGGACTGAAGCTTTCTTT. Translating it yields CASSPKGPGGTEAFF.

In this sample, this clonotype turned up a few times. The V and J genes are TRBV28 and TRBJ2-7; D unclear. Germline CDR1 and CDR2: MDHEN and SYDVKM. The germline V and J ends were trimmed by 1 base and 0 bases, with 10 bases remaining between them. The CDR3 has 15 residues. CDR3 loop: CASSLSGVLSYEQYF. DNA of the CDR3: TGTGCCAGCAGTTTATCTGGGGTCCTCTCCTACGAGCAGTACTTC.

This clonotype came up many times. V usage is TRBV7-9 and J usage is TRBJ1-1; D gene unclear. Trimming removed 1 base at V and 7 bases at J, with 13 bases between. Germline CDR1 is SEHNR and CDR2 is FQNEAQ (reference sequence). The CDR3 extends over 14 amino acids. In nucleotides, the CDR3 is TGTGCCAGCAGCTTAGAGACTTGGGGAAGTGAAGCTTTCTTT. Amino acid sequence: CASSLETWGSEAFF. The variable domain in full, with the rest retrieved from reference TRBV7-9 and TRBJ1-1, is DTGVSQNPRHKITKRGQNVTFRCDPISEHNRLYWYRQTLGQGPEFLTYFQNEAQLEKSRLLSDRFSAERPKGSFSTLEIQRTEQGDSAMYLCASSLETWGSEAFFGQGTRLTVV.

In its sample, this clonotype was seen many times. V and J are TRBV28 and TRBJ2-3; TRBD1 aligns across 8 bases. V lost 5 bases to trimming and J lost 0 bases; unmatched junction nucleotides: 16. Germline CDR1 MDHEN, CDR2 SYDVKM. CDR3 size: 19 residues. The CDR3 sequence: CASSLTTFTGTGSTDTQYF. CDR3 DNA: TGTGCCAGCAGTCTAACGACCTTTACCGGGACAGGAAGCACAGATACGCAGTATTTT. The whole variable domain, filled in from reference TRBV28 and TRBJ2-3, reads DVKVTQSSRYLVKRTGEKVFLECVQDMDHENMFWYRQDPGLGLRLIYFSYDVKMKEKGDIPEGYSVSREKKERFSLILESASTNQTSMYLCASSLTTFTGTGSTDTQYFGPGTRLTVL.

This clonotype was seen at least ten times. The chain recombines TRBV12-3 or TRBV12-4 with TRBJ2-3; D gene ambiguous. Trimming left V 4 bases short and J 7 bases short, with 9 bases between. The CDR3 has 12 residues. CDR3 coding DNA: TGTGCCAGCAGTTGGTCCATAAATACGCAGTATTTT. Translated: CASSWSINTQYF.

V gene TRBV20-1 combines with J gene TRBJ2-5; D may be TRBD2 (6 bases). Looked up from germline, CDR1 is DFQATT and CDR2 is SNEGSKA (reference sequence). V lost 0 bases, J lost 4 bases, and 18 bases lay in between. CDR3 length: 16 amino acids. CDR3 in DNA: TGCAGTGCTAGAGATTTGAGGACTAAAGGTGGAGAGACCCAGTACTTC. It yields the protein CSARDLRTKGGETQYF.

The rearrangement links TRBV20-1 to TRBJ1-5; 8 nucleotides line up with TRBD1. With V trimmed by 2 bases and J by 6 bases, 6 bases remained unmatched. CDR1 is DFQATT, CDR2 SNEGSKA, per germline (reference sequence). This CDR3 has 14 residues. CDR3 in amino acids: CSARSDRGGQPQHF. CDR3 sequence (DNA): TGCAGTGCTAGATCCGACAGGGGAGGTCAGCCCCAGCATTTT.

Regarding this clonotype: With a much larger clone just one base away, this may be a read error. This chain joins TRBV13 and TRBJ2-3, with a weak D call TRBD2 (6 bases). The CDR3 has 16 residues. Trimming left V 6 bases short and J 4 bases short, with 20 bases between. Germline V gene lookup returns CDR1 PRHDT and CDR2 FYEKMQ (reference sequence). The CDR3 DNA reads as TGTGCCAGCAGTTCCTTTTTTCGACCTAGCGCAGATACGCAGTATTTT. Translating it yields CASSSFFRPSADTQYF.

This clonotype came up many times. The chain employs TRBV7-8 and TRBJ1-5; no clear D. Germline V gene sequence: CDR1 SGHVS, CDR2 FQNEAQ. Trimming took 2 bases from V and 7 from J, leaving 12 bases between them. CDR3 length: 14 residues. CDR3: CASSLIPQRQPQHF. The CDR3 DNA is TGTGCCAGCAGCTTAATCCCCCAACGACAGCCCCAGCATTTT.

This clonotype was seen at least ten times. The chain has TRBV5-1 and TRBJ2-3; D is unclear. Trimming removed 3 bases from V and 0 bases from J, with 11 bases in between. CDR3 length: 15 residues. CDR1 and CDR2 from the germline V gene are SGHRS and YFSETQ. The DNA of the CDR3 is TGCGCCAGCAGCTCGGATGGTACTAGCACAGATACGCAGTATTTT. Its protein is CASSSDGTSTDTQYF.

This clonotype appeared once. The chain employs TRBV4-1 and TRBJ1-4; 7 positions agree with TRBD1. The CDR3 has 16 amino acids. V gave up 3 bases and J gave up 8 bases; unmatched junction bases: 12. Germline V gene lookup returns CDR1 MGHRA and CDR2 YSYEKL. This chain's CDR3 is CASSHQWRDRHEKLFF. For the CDR3, the DNA is TGCGCCAGCAGCCATCAATGGAGGGACAGACACGAAAAACTGTTTTTT.

This clonotype was counted only a few times. The rearrangement links TRBV2 to TRBJ1-2; D is ambiguous. This CDR3 comprises 13 residues. Germline V CDR1 and CDR2: SNHLY, FYNNEI. V lost 0 bases and J 4 bases, leaving 6 bases between the germline ends. Written as DNA, the CDR3 is TGTGCCAGCAGTGAAGCGCGGCGCTATGGCTACACCTTC. It encodes CASSEARRYGYTF.

This clonotype was observed at least ten times. The DNA for the CDR3 is TGTGCCAGCGCTACCGGGACAGGTACCAAGCAGTACTTC. It is translated as CASATGTGTKQYF. The rearrangement joins TRBV27 to TRBJ2-7; 8 nucleotides agree with TRBD1. CDR1 is MNHEY, CDR2 SMNVEV, per germline (reference sequence). This CDR3 comprises 13 residues. After removal of 8 bases from V and 8 bases from J, the junction contained 11 bases not matched to a gene.

The sample holds many counts of this clonotype. V usage is TRBV19 and J usage is TRBJ1-5; D might be TRBD1 (6 bases). Per the germline V gene, CDR1 is LNHDA and CDR2 is SQIVND (reference sequence). The CDR3 consists of 13 residues. The V end was cut by 9 bases, the J end by 2 bases, with 11 bases between. This CDR3 is CASRQARNQPQHF. The CDR3, as DNA: TGTGCCAGCCGACAGGCACGCAATCAGCCCCAGCATTTT.

This rearrangement joins TRBV4-1 to TRBJ2-7; TRBD1 is a possible D gene (6 bases). The CDR3 runs to 14 residues. V was pared by 4 bases and J by 6 bases, with 16 bases between. Germline V gene sequence: CDR1 MGHRA, CDR2 YSYEKL. This CDR3 is CASSPSDGGGEQYF. CDR3 bases: TGCGCCAGCAGCCCTTCCGATGGGGGCGGCGAGCAGTACTTC.

A note on this clonotype: This may arise from a read error, as a much more abundant clone is one base away. The chain recombines TRBV4-1 with TRBJ2-5; TRBD2 matches 7 bases. Germline V gene sequence: CDR1 MGHRA, CDR2 YSYEKL. This CDR3 is built from 16 residues. CDR3: CASSRKVLADQDTQYF. In DNA form, the CDR3 reads TGCGCCAGCAGCCGCAAGGTCCTAGCGGATCAAGACACCCAGTACTTC.

Ten or more counts support this clonotype. The J gene is TRBJ2-7, the V gene TRBV12-3 or TRBV12-4; D gene ambiguous. The CDR3 extends over 12 amino acids. V lost 7 bases and J lost 3, with 10 bases in between. CDR3 coding DNA: TGTGCCAGCACCGGGCCAGGCTACGAGCAGTACTTC. Its protein is CASTGPGYEQYF.

In this sample, this clonotype turned up many times. The chain links TRBV29-1 to TRBJ2-5; 13 nucleotides match TRBD2. With V trimmed by 3 bases and J by 2 bases, 3 bases remained unmatched. The CDR3 runs 15 residues. Germline V CDR1 and CDR2: SQVTM, ANQGSEA. The CDR3 here is CSVDGTSGVQETQYF. CDR3 in DNA: TGCAGCGTTGATGGGACTAGCGGGGTTCAAGAGACCCAGTACTTC.

This clonotype has at least ten counts. The V and J genes are TRBV7-9 and TRBJ1-1; 7 nucleotides match TRBD1. J gave up 6 bases and V 2 bases, and 3 bases lay outside the gene matches. Germline V gene data show CDR1 as SEHNR and CDR2 as FQNEAQ (reference sequence). This CDR3 has 13 amino acids. The CDR3 loop is CASSLLGGAEAFF. In DNA, the CDR3 is TGTGCCAGCAGCTTATTAGGGGGCGCTGAAGCTTTCTTT.

Ten or more counts support this clonotype. The chain joins TRBV27 to TRBJ2-7; no definite D call. The CDR3 length is 13 residues. V was shortened by 7 bases and J by 2 bases, with 12 bases between the two germline ends. Looked up from germline, CDR1 is MNHEY and CDR2 is SMNVEV (reference sequence). The CDR3 here is CASKPAGPYEQYF. CDR3 bases: TGTGCCAGCAAGCCGGCCGGACCCTACGAGCAGTACTTC.

The V gene is TRBV6-6, the J gene TRBJ2-7; D gene ambiguous. CDR1 MNHNY and CDR2 SVGAGI come from the germline V gene (reference sequence). This CDR3 comprises 12 residues. V shed 0 bases and J shed 7 bases, with 7 bases lying between them. In DNA form, the CDR3 reads TGTGCCAGCAGTTACTCGAGACATGAGCAGTACTTC. Translated: CASSYSRHEQYF.

This chain joins TRBV5-4 and TRBJ1-2; D is unclear. This CDR3 is 14 amino acids long. The V end was cut by 0 bases, the J end by 2 bases, with 8 bases between. CDR1 and CDR2 (germline): SGHNT, YYREEE (reference sequence). The CDR3 DNA follows: TGTGCCAGCAGCTTGGGGCAGGAAAACTATGGCTACACCTTC. Translation: CASSLGQENYGYTF.